A selection of T cell receptor beta chains follows, all from one sample in a study of cytomegalovirus exposure and HLA in healthy donors. Repertoires were generated with immunoSEQ multiplex PCR, while TCRdb's copy carries only in-frame clones and drops some. The sample records 95,000 to 150,000 clones, approximately 15% being singletons. Sequencing used PBMCs. The receptor set was obtained from a woman aged 18-29 years in good health and CMV-seronegative. Both conserved end residues are part of each CDR3. D genes are given only for firm matches. Some rows mark clone size as missing; the rest say once, few, many or name a class of expanded clone.

d_call j_call clone_size v_call cdr3_nt cdr3_aa
- TRBJ2-1 - TRBV30 TGTGCCGGGTGGGGATGGGGGCCGAGCTCCTACAATGAGCAGTTCTTC CAGWGWGPSSYNEQFF
- TRBJ1-5 - TRBV5-6 TGTGCCACACCGGAGAGAGGGAGGGGTCAGCCCCAGCATTTT CATPERGRGQPQHF
- TRBJ2-2 - TRBV13 TGTGCCAGCAGCCTCGCCTCCCGGGGTACCGGGGAGCTGTTTTTT CASSLASRGTGELFF
- TRBJ2-2 few TRBV6-5 TGTGCCAGTCGACAGGAATCGAAGGCCGGGGAGCTGTTTTTT CASRQESKAGELFF
- TRBJ1-2 - TRBV10-3 TGTGCCATCAGTACCGACAGGCCTACTCTCTATGGCTACACCTTC CAISTDRPTLYGYTF
TRBD1 TRBJ1-4 - TRBV7-9 TGTGCCAGCGAACAGACAGGGGAAGAAGAAAAACTGTTTTTT CASEQTGEEEKLFF
- TRBJ1-4 few TRBV2 TGTGCCAGCAATACAGTGGCTAATGAAAAACTGTTTTTT CASNTVANEKLFF
- TRBJ1-1 few TRBV7-2 TGTGCCAGCGCCGGGGGAGCGATGAACACTGAAGCTTTCTTT CASAGGAMNTEAFF
- TRBJ1-5 few TRBV4-3 TGCGCCAGCAGCCCTCACAGGGTTAGCAATCAGCCCCAGCATTTT CASSPHRVSNQPQHF
- TRBJ2-1 few TRBV5-1 TGCGCCAGCAGCTTGGACGGGAGCTCCTACAATGAGCAGTTCTTC CASSLDGSSYNEQFF
- TRBJ1-4 few TRBV2 TGTGCCAGCGTCGCGGAGGGGCGCAATGAAAAACTGTTTTTT CASVAEGRNEKLFF
- TRBJ2-6 - TRBV29-1 TGCAGCGTTGTTTTTTCAGGGATCGAGGCAGGGGCCAACGTCCTGATTTTC CSVVFSGIEAGANVLIF